Below are 5 T cell receptor beta chains sequenced from a single sample in a study of tumor-infiltrating lymphocytes in primary liver carcinoma. Total RNA amounting to about 520 ng was the source from which TCR beta cDNA was made with a constant-region primer. For TCR beta, libraries were produced by three nested multiplex PCR rounds using slightly modified ARM-PCR. The opening two PCR rounds, 10 cycles each, paired TRBV1-TRBV30 forward primers with a C-beta reverse primer. TCRdb reanalysed the multiplex PCR reads using MiXCR and keeps one entry per CDR3 protein. The repertoire holds fewer than 400,000 distinct CDR3 sequences, with less than 75% as singletons. The blood RNA (from unsorted whole blood) was obtained, and germline DNA was also extracted. The sample was peripheral blood. These receptors originate from a man aged 40-55 years with primary liver carcinoma and hepatitis B virus infection.

Details on this clonotype: A much larger clone lies one base from this, so it may be a read error. The chain links TRBV10-2 to TRBJ2-2; 10 bases line up with TRBD2. Germline-derived CDR1 and CDR2 are WSHSY and SAAADI. With 2 bases clipped from V and 1 base from J, the junction kept 7 bases outside the gene matches. The CDR3 consists of 18 residues. The CDR3 loop is CASSEGVRLAGNTGELFF. DNA for the CDR3: TGCGCCAGCAGTGAGGGAGTGCGACTAGCGGGGAACACCGGGGAGCTGTTTTTT.

This clonotype came up once. A much larger clone lies a single base off, so this may be a read error. The J gene is TRBJ1-2, the V gene TRBV4-1; TRBD1 aligns across 8 bases. This CDR3 contains 15 residues. Germline V gene data show CDR1 as MGHRA and CDR2 as YSYEKL. The J segment lost 8 bases and the V segment lost 4 bases, leaving 12 bases of the junction unmatched. The CDR3 nucleotides read TGCGCCAGCAGCCCCCAGGGACAGGTGGGCGCGGGCTACACCTTC. Amino acids: CASSPQGQVGAGYTF.

The CDR3 coding sequence is TGTGCCAGCAGTTTAGCGCGGGACAGGGGATTGCATCAGCCCCAGCATTTT. This gives the protein CASSLARDRGLHQPQHF. V usage is TRBV12-3 or TRBV12-4 and J usage is TRBJ1-5, with 10 bases lining up with TRBD1. The CDR3 spans 17 residues. The V and J ends lost 0 bases and 5 bases, in that order; junction bases with no gene match: 7.

The sample holds a few counts of this clonotype. Possible read error: a much larger clone is one base away. The DNA is omitted, as the CDR3 cannot be located on it reliably, and the CDR3 follows TCRdb's listing. The genes are TRBV6-5 and TRBJ2-2. The CDR3 extends over 15 residues, inclusive of both ends. Germline lookup yields CDR1 MNHEY and CDR2 SVGAGI. The CDR3 sequence: CATVAAGSNTGELLF.

At least ten counts were recorded for this clonotype. The chain joins TRBV11-3 to TRBJ2-1; the match to TRBD1 covers 11 bases. The CDR3 has 15 residues. Trimming at V came to 5 bases and at J to 5 bases, leaving 5 bases not matched to a gene. The germline gives CDR1 SGHNT, CDR2 YENEEA. In nucleotides, the CDR3 is TGTGCCAGCAGCACCCCGGGACAGGGGGACAATGAGCAGTTCTTC. It codes for CASSTPGQGDNEQFF.